These T cell receptor beta chains were read from a single sample in a study of T cells in Graves' hyperthyroidism and ophthalmopathy. TCRdb ran MiXCR on the multiplex PCR reads and lists one entry per CDR3 protein. The table shows around 690,000 distinct CDR3 sequences, with less than 25% occurring only once. The sequenced sample consisted of blood. These receptors were taken from a man aged 25-45 years with Graves' ophthalmopathy. The CDR3 runs from the conserved cysteine through the conserved F or W. The D gene is left open where the match is weak. The size entry is marked missing in some rows and otherwise reads once, few, many or a size class.

cdr3_nt cdr3_aa d_call v_call clone_size j_call
TGTGCCAGCAGCACTGGGACACACAGCTACGAGCAGTACTTC CASSTGTHSYEQYF - TRBV28 - TRBJ2-7
TGTGCCAGCAGCTTATATGTAGTTGGGGGTGATGAGCAGTTCTTC CASSLYVVGGDEQFF - TRBV7-2 few TRBJ2-1
TGTGCCAGTAGTGACGGGACTAGCGGGAGTCTCACCGGGGAGCTGTTTTTT CASSDGTSGSLTGELFF TRBD2 TRBV19 few TRBJ2-2
TGTGCCAGCAGCCAAGATAGGAGGACCGGGGAGCTGTTTTTT CASSQDRRTGELFF - TRBV14 - TRBJ2-2
TGTGCCAGCAGCCCCCAAATCGGGACTCAATACAATGAGCAGTTCTTC CASSPQIGTQYNEQFF - TRBV3-1 few TRBJ2-1
TGTGCCAGCAGTTTACCAGGAGGAAGCAATCAGCCCCAGCATTTT CASSLPGGSNQPQHF - TRBV28 few TRBJ1-5
TGTGCCAGCAGCTTAGGCCTAACGGTTGAAGCTTTCTTT CASSLGLTVEAFF - TRBV13 many TRBJ1-1
TGTGCCAGCTCACCGGCCAATCAGGGTCCCCTCCACTTT CASSPANQGPLHF - TRBV18 few TRBJ1-6
TGTGCCAGCAGCTTCCTGGGACTAGCGGGAGCTCGGGAGCAGTACTTC CASSFLGLAGAREQYF TRBD2 TRBV7-9 - TRBJ2-7
TGCGCCAGCAGCCCCACCTCCACTAGCGGGCTGGAGTATTTT CASSPTSTSGLEYF TRBD2 TRBV4-1 once TRBJ2-3
TGTGCCAGCACCCTGGGGGGGCGCGAGACCCAGTACTTC CASTLGGRETQYF - TRBV5-5 few TRBJ2-5
TGTGCCAGCGGGGGGATCTACGGACTAGCGATTGGTGATACGCAGTATTTT CASGGIYGLAIGDTQYF TRBD2 TRBV7-2 few TRBJ2-3
TGCGCCAGCAGCCAAGGGACAGGGAGCGCCTACGAGCAGTACTTC CASSQGTGSAYEQYF TRBD1 TRBV4-1 few TRBJ2-7
TGTGCCTGGAGGGAGGACCGGAGCTCCTACGAGCAGTACTTC CAWREDRSSYEQYF - TRBV30 few TRBJ2-7
TGCGCCAGCAGTGACCCGGGGGGCACTGAAGCTTTCTTT CASSDPGGTEAFF - TRBV10-1 many TRBJ1-1
TGCGCCAGCAGCGTGGAGACTAGCGGGATCGTCAATGAGCAGTTCTTC CASSVETSGIVNEQFF TRBD2 TRBV5-1 few TRBJ2-1
TGTGCCAGCAGCCGAATGCATAGCGGGGGGGTATACAATGAGCAGTTCTTC CASSRMHSGGVYNEQFF TRBD2 TRBV4-2 few TRBJ2-1
TGCAGCGTTGATGAGCGGTTTTCGATCTACAATGAGCAGTTCTTC CSVDERFSIYNEQFF - TRBV29-1 - TRBJ2-1
TGCAGCGTTCGGTGGGGGGCGCTGGGGTATGAGCAGTTCTTC CSVRWGALGYEQFF - TRBV29-1 - TRBJ2-1
TGTGCCAGCAACCTAGAGTATGATACGCAGTATTTT CASNLEYDTQYF - TRBV2 many TRBJ2-3
TGTGCCAGCAGCTCGGACGTGGGACAAGAGACCCAGTACTTC CASSSDVGQETQYF - TRBV7-9 many TRBJ2-5
TGCGCCAGCAGCCAAGATAAGTCGGGGAGGGGAAACTATGGCTACACCTTC CASSQDKSGRGNYGYTF - TRBV4-3 few TRBJ1-2
TGTGCCAGCAGCGTAGGGGAACGGGCGGGAGGGCGAAATGAGCAGTTCTTC CASSVGERAGGRNEQFF TRBD2 TRBV9 - TRBJ2-1
TGCAGTGCTAGCAGGGAAGAGACCCAGTACTTC CSASREETQYF - TRBV20-1 few TRBJ2-5
TGTGCCAGCAGCTTGGGGGGGACCTGGGGCTACACCTTC CASSLGGTWGYTF - TRBV11-2 many TRBJ1-2
TGCGCCAGCAGCTTGGACCGGACGTATTCCTACGAGCAGTACTTC CASSLDRTYSYEQYF - TRBV5-1 - TRBJ2-7
TGTGCCAGCAGCCCAGGTGGGACAGGGGTGACTGAAGCTTTCTTT CASSPGGTGVTEAFF TRBD1 TRBV7-2 - TRBJ1-1